Reported below is one T cell receptor (beta chain). The antigen remains unidentified. Other DNA sequences of this sample code for an identical CDR3. This CDR3 spans 12 amino acids. Germline CDR1 is MNHEY and CDR2 is SVGEGT. The germline V and J ends were trimmed by 5 bases and 0 bases, with 5 bases remaining between them. Profiled with immunoSEQ multiplex PCR; TCRdb holds only in-frame clones, not every one. The sample carries around 240,000 clones, around 89% recorded once. The data are from a study of Ad26.COV2.S vaccination and SARS-CoV-2 variants. Study overall: Intramuscular Ad26.COV2.S doses were given once or twice, 56 days apart.

Study-wide findings and caveats: Breadth of non-spike TCRs did not differ between vaccinees and placebo recipients.

Treatment specified: 19 received Ad26.COV2.S at low or high dose, single or two shots; roughly 5 received placebo; per-sample allocation not given. The samples were gathered on day 63 after the first injection of vaccine or placebo. The input for sequencing was peripheral blood, taken in a trial of Ad26.COV2.S vaccine versus placebo. The receptor comes from a person between 18 and 65 years old who received the Ad26.COV2.S COVID-19 vaccine or a placebo. The chain carries TRBV6-2 or TRBV6-3 and TRBJ2-7; no firm D call. The CDR3 coding sequence is TGTGCCAGCAGTCAGAGCTCCTACGAGCAGTACTTC. It is translated as CASSQSSYEQYF.